This T cell receptor (beta chain) originates from a study of Graves' ophthalmopathy and Graves' hyperthyroidism. The TCR beta CDR3 regions underwent amplification from RNA transcripts. HTBI primers primed a first-round RT-PCR, and a second-round multiplex PCR followed. TCRdb re-derived calls from the multiplex PCR reads in MiXCR, one entry per CDR3 protein. The table records about 240,000 distinct CDR3 sequences, around 50% of them present only once. CDR1 SNHLY and CDR2 FYNNEI come from the germline V gene. This CDR3 is 16 amino acids long. V gave up 5 bases and J gave up 2 bases; unmatched junction bases: 12.

The TCR sequence derives from an adult man with Graves' ophthalmopathy. Sequencing input: peripheral blood. The V call is TRBV2, the J call TRBJ2-7; 7 nucleotides agree with TRBD2. In nucleotides, the CDR3 is TGTGCCAGCAGTTCCCTTGGGGGGGGAAGGACCTACGAGCAGTACTTC. Translated: CASSSLGGGRTYEQYF.